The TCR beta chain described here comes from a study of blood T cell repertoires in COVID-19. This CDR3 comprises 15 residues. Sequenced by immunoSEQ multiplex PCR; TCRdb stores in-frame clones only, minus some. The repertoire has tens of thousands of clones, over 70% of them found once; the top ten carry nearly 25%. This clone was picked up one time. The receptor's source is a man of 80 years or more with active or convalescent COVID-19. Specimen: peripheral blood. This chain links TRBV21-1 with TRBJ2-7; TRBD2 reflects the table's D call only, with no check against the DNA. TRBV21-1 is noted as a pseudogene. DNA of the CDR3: TGTGCCAGCAGCATCCGGGTAATAAGACCCTACGAGCAGTACTTC. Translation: CASSIRVIRPYEQYF.